This T cell receptor (beta chain) was recorded in a study of blood T cell repertoires in COVID-19. Trimming cost V 0 bases and J 5 bases, with 5 bases left between them. The CDR3 length is 12 residues. Germline CDR1 reads SGHRS; CDR2 reads YFSETQ. This table comes from immunoSEQ multiplex PCR, and its TCRdb copy is limited to in-frame clones, with some not included. The data show roughly 180,000 clones, 85% seen once. The sequencing sample was made of PBMCs or T cells enriched from blood (not recorded which). This chain connects TRBV5-1 to TRBJ1-2; possibly TRBD1 for D (5 bases). The receptor comes from a man aged 35 to 55 who had recovered from COVID-19. The CDR3 nucleotides read TGCGCCAGCAGCTTGGAGGGGTATGGCTACACCTTC. Protein sequence: CASSLEGYGYTF.